These 26 T cell receptor beta chains were all obtained from the same sample, sequenced in a study of sequential checkpoint blockade in melanoma. Described treatment: randomized to nivolumab then ipilimumab (arm A) or the reverse (arm B). TCRdb's table, derived via immunoSEQ multiplex PCR, lists solely in-frame clones and lacks some. The top ten clones hold around a fifth of a sample with over 20,000 clones, about two thirds of them seen once. This specimen consisted of CD8+ T cells sorted from blood (inferred from file names), obtained from a patient given nivolumab and ipilimumab in sequence. These receptors originate from a human donor with melanoma.

This clone was seen a handful of times. The chain joins TRBV19 to TRBJ2-1; TRBD2 aligns across 9 bases. The V gene's germline CDR1 is LNHDA and CDR2 SQIVND (reference sequence). This CDR3 has 14 residues. The V segment lost 3 bases and the J segment 7 bases; nucleotides outside the gene matches: 4. The CDR3 is CASSILAGENEQFF. CDR3 bases: TGTGCCAGTAGTATCTTAGCGGGGGAAAATGAGCAGTTCTTC.

In nucleotides, the CDR3 is TGTGCCAGCAGCTTTACAGCGGGGGGGCCCCCCGGGGAGCTGTTTTTT. It encodes CASSFTAGGPPGELFF. The chain joins TRBV5-6 to TRBJ2-2; 10 bases are a match to TRBD2. CDR1 is SGHDT and CDR2 is YYEEEE in the germline V gene. The CDR3 extends over 16 amino acids. The J segment lost 6 bases and the V segment lost 2 bases, leaving 7 bases of the junction unmatched.

In nucleotides, the CDR3 is TGTGCCAGCGACCCGTTGGGCTATTCACCCCTCCACTTT. This sequence encodes CASDPLGYSPLHF. The chain joins TRBV6-1 to TRBJ1-6; D gene uncertain. Germline V CDR1 and CDR2: MNHNS, SASEGT. Trimming removed 8 bases from V and 8 bases from J, with 13 bases in between. The CDR3 extends over 13 amino acids.

Comment on this clone: An end of the junction does not agree with germline; a read error may underlie this. The J gene is TRBJ1-2, the V gene TRBV5-4; D unresolved. Per germline, CDR1 SGHNT and CDR2 YYREEE (reference sequence). The CDR3 has 14 amino acids. CDR3: CASSQDQLFYGYTF. The CDR3 nucleotides are TGCGCCAGCAGCCAAGATCAGTTATTCTATGGCTACACCTTC.

The sample holds a few counts of this clone. A read error may account for a junction end that differs from germline. The chain links TRBV5-1 to TRBJ2-7; 10 bases align to TRBD1. Per germline, CDR1 SGHRS and CDR2 YFSETQ. The CDR3 loop spans 14 amino acids. CDR3 in DNA: TGTGCCAGCAGCGCCGGGACAGGGGAATACGAGCAGTACTTC. Its translation: CASSAGTGEYEQYF.

This clone came up a few times. The genes are TRBV7-3 and TRBJ1-1; 10 bases match TRBD1. This CDR3 contains 14 residues. Losses at the gene ends were 2 bases for V and 5 bases for J; bases not matched to a gene: 2. Looked up from germline, CDR1 is SGHTA and CDR2 is FQGTGA. The CDR3: CASSLGTGETEAFF. CDR3 DNA sequence: TGTGCCAGCAGCTTAGGGACAGGGGAGACTGAAGCTTTCTTT. Variable domain in full (rest from reference TRBV7-3 and TRBJ1-1): GAGVSQTPSNKVTEKGKYVELRCDPISGHTALYWYRQSLGQGPEFLIYFQGTGAADDSGLPNDRFFAVRPEGSVSTLKIQRTERGDSAVYLCASSLGTGETEAFFGQGTRLTVV.

The V call is TRBV19, the J call TRBJ1-5; tentatively, D is TRBD1 (5 bases). CDR3 length: 17 amino acids. Trimming cost V 3 bases and J 7 bases, with 22 bases left between them. Germline CDR1 is LNHDA and CDR2 is SQIVND (reference sequence). The CDR3 region is CASSISLNLGGGQPQHF. The CDR3 bases are TGTGCCAGTAGTATCTCCCTCAATCTGGGGGGGGGACAGCCCCAGCATTTT.

The chain uses TRBV7-9 and TRBJ2-1; D gene ambiguous. The CDR3 has 15 amino acids. V gave up 2 bases and J gave up 5 bases, with 13 bases separating them. Germline values: CDR1 SEHNR, CDR2 FQNEAQ (reference sequence). The CDR3 sequence: CASSLILITDNEQFF. Written as DNA, the CDR3 is TGTGCCAGCAGCTTAATACTGATAACCGACAATGAGCAGTTCTTC. The variable domain in full, completed from reference TRBV7-9 and TRBJ2-1, reads DTGVSQNPRHKITKRGQNVTFRCDPISEHNRLYWYRQTLGQGPEFLTYFQNEAQLEKSRLLSDRFSAERPKGSFSTLEIQRTEQGDSAMYLCASSLILITDNEQFFGPGTRLTVL.

V is TRBV27 and J is TRBJ2-1; tentative D call: TRBD1 (6 bases). Germline assignment: CDR1 MNHEY and CDR2 SMNVEV (reference sequence). The CDR3 covers 14 residues. V lost 2 bases and J lost 10, with 15 bases in between. The CDR3 DNA sequence: TGTGCCAGCAGTTTACAGGGGAAGGTTTGGGAGCAGTTCTTC. As protein: CASSLQGKVWEQFF.

The rearrangement uses TRBV7-3 and TRBJ2-3; 8 positions agree with TRBD2. The CDR3 sequence is 18 residues long. Germline CDR1 is SGHTA and CDR2 is FQGTGA. V shed 2 bases, J shed 0 bases, and the junction held 10 bases outside the gene matches. CDR3 sequence: CASSLEGSGEVSTDTQYF. DNA for the CDR3: TGTGCCAGCAGCTTAGAGGGTAGCGGGGAAGTTAGCACAGATACGCAGTATTTT.

This clone was seen a handful of times. In nucleotides, the CDR3 is TGTGCCAGCAGCTTAGGCCAAGAGGTTGGTGCTTTCTTT. Protein: CASSLGQEVGAFF. The J gene is TRBJ1-1, the V gene TRBV9; D is undetermined. The length of the CDR3 is 13 residues. Trimming took off 4 bases at V and 11 bases at J, with 18 bases between the two ends. Germline V gene lookup returns CDR1 SGDLS and CDR2 YYNGEE. The complete variable domain, with remaining parts taken from reference TRBV9 and TRBJ1-1, reads DSGVTQTPKHLITATGQRVTLRCSPRSGDLSVYWYQQSLDQGLQFLIQYYNGEERAKGNILERFSAQQFPDLHSELNLSSLELGDSALYFCASSLGQEVGAFFGQGTRLTVV.

The sample holds a few counts of this clone. The V and J genes are TRBV10-1 and TRBJ2-3, with D maybe TRBD2 (5 bases). The CDR3 spans 14 residues. The V gene lost 0 bases and the J gene lost 6 bases, with 10 bases spanning the gap. Germline CDR1 reads WNHNN; CDR2 reads SYGVQD (reference sequence). The CDR3 is CASSESIPGDTQYF. CDR3 bases: TGCGCCAGCAGTGAGTCGATTCCGGGGGATACGCAGTATTTT.

This chain connects TRBV28 to TRBJ2-5; 10 bases align to TRBD2. Germline CDR1 MDHEN, CDR2 SYDVKM. V lost 6 bases to trimming and J lost 4 bases; unmatched junction nucleotides: 8. This CDR3 region has 15 residues. The CDR3, as DNA: TGTGCCAGCAGCTGGGGGCCTAGCGGGGGAGAGACCCAGTACTTC. Protein sequence: CASSWGPSGGETQYF.

The rearrangement uses TRBV19 and TRBJ2-5; TRBD2 might be the D (5 bases). V gave up 9 bases and J gave up 1 base, with 12 bases separating them. The CDR3 totals 13 residues. The germline V gene encodes CDR1 LNHDA and CDR2 SQIVND (reference sequence). CDR3 in DNA: TGTGCCAGCGAGGGCCCGCCCCAAGAGACCCAGTACTTC. Encoded protein: CASEGPPQETQYF.

V is TRBV9 and J is TRBJ2-4; 8 bases are shared with TRBD2. V shed 4 bases, J shed 13 bases, and the junction held 13 bases outside the gene matches. This CDR3 has 14 residues. Germline V gene data show CDR1 as SGDLS and CDR2 as YYNGEE. CDR3 DNA: TGTGCCAGCAGCCCGGGGGGGGCTATCGGTGGACAGTACTTC. Protein sequence: CASSPGGAIGGQYF.

The V gene is TRBV7-2, the J gene TRBJ1-5, with D possibly matching TRBD1 (5 bases). CDR3 length equals 16 residues. The germline V gene encodes CDR1 SGHTA and CDR2 FQGNSA. V was clipped by 0 bases and J by 0 bases, with 9 bases between them. The chain's CDR3 is CASSLADNLSNQPQHF. The CDR3 DNA is TGTGCCAGCAGCTTAGCGGACAACCTTAGCAATCAGCCCCAGCATTTT. Full variable domain (remainder filled in from reference TRBV7-2 and TRBJ1-5): GAGVSQSPSNKVTEKGKDVELRCDPISGHTALYWYRQSLGQGLEFLIYFQGNSAPDKSGLPSDRFSAERTGGSVSTLTIQRTQQEDSAVYLCASSLADNLSNQPQHFGDGTRLSIL.

This clone was counted only a few times. This chain connects TRBV21-1 to TRBJ1-6; the table gives TRBD1 as D, unverified against the DNA. TRBV21-1 is marked as a pseudogene. The CDR3 has 15 amino acids. The CDR3 DNA reads as TGTGCCAGCAGCAAGTCGGACAGGGGAAATTCACCCCTCCACTTT. It is translated as CASSKSDRGNSPLHF.

The chain combines TRBV2 with TRBJ2-2; D possibly corresponds to TRBD1 (6 bases). Trimming removed 1 base at V and 2 bases at J, with 20 bases between. From germline, CDR1 is SNHLY and CDR2 FYNNEI. The CDR3 runs 19 residues. CDR3 coding DNA: TGTGCCAGCAGTGAAGAAGAAGGGGGTGATCCTCTCAACACCGGGGAGCTGTTTTTT. It specifies CASSEEEGGDPLNTGELFF.

This clone was seen ten or more times. CDR3 sequence reads: CASSSGTGGYGYTF. The DNA of the CDR3 is TGTGCCAGCAGCTCAGGAACAGGGGGGTATGGCTACACCTTC. The chain uses TRBV13 and TRBJ1-2; 8 nucleotides match TRBD1. The CDR3 extends over 14 amino acids. The J segment lost 5 bases and the V segment lost 4 bases, leaving 6 bases of the junction unmatched. Germline loops: CDR1 PRHDT, CDR2 FYEKMQ (reference sequence).

In its sample, this clone was seen a few times. V gene TRBV21-1 combines with J gene TRBJ2-7; TRBD1, as called in the table, went unchecked against the DNA. TRBV21-1 is tagged as a pseudogene. The CDR3 extends over 15 amino acids. CDR3 amino acids: CASSNRDRGSYEQYV. The CDR3 nucleotides read TGTGCCAGCAGCAACCGGGACAGGGGGTCCTACGAGCAGTACGTC.

The chain joins TRBV7-8 to TRBJ2-1, with D possibly TRBD1 on 5 matching bases. This CDR3 comprises 14 residues. CDR1 is SGHVS and CDR2 is FQNEAQ in the germline V gene. Trimming left V 5 bases short and J 5 bases short, with 13 bases between. The CDR3 reads CASSPAAGNNEQFF. For the CDR3, the DNA is TGTGCCAGCAGCCCCGCGGCAGGGAACAATGAGCAGTTCTTC.

This clone was counted a few times. This sequence joins TRBV13 and TRBJ2-7, with 7 bases identical to TRBD1. CDR1 and CDR2 (germline): PRHDT, FYEKMQ (reference sequence). With V trimmed by 6 bases and J by 2 bases, 4 bases remained unmatched. The CDR3 length is 13 residues. CDR3 protein: CASSWTGTYEQYV. CDR3 bases: TGTGCCAGCAGTTGGACAGGTACCTACGAGCAGTACGTC.

This rearrangement joins TRBV11-2 to TRBJ2-3, with D perhaps TRBD2 (5 bases). Looked up from germline, CDR1 is SGHAT and CDR2 is FQNNGV. V was pared by 1 base and J by 2 bases, with 7 bases between. The CDR3 sequence is 14 residues long. CDR3 sequence: CASSLAGVTDTQYF. CDR3 in DNA: TGTGCCAGCAGCTTAGCCGGGGTCACAGATACGCAGTATTTT.

The chain links TRBV6-1 to TRBJ2-3; the match to TRBD2 covers 14 bases. V lost 3 bases and J lost 2; bases outside the gene matches: 1. The CDR3 length is 16 residues. Germline-derived CDR1 and CDR2 are MNHNS and SASEGT. The CDR3 reads CASSETSGGATDTQYF. For the CDR3, the DNA is TGTGCCAGCAGTGAGACTAGCGGGGGGGCCACAGATACGCAGTATTTT.

This chain connects TRBV5-1 to TRBJ2-5; 9 bases line up with TRBD1. Germline V gene sequence: CDR1 SGHRS, CDR2 YFSETQ. With V trimmed by 5 bases and J by 6 bases, 14 bases remained unmatched. The CDR3 is 16 residues long. CDR3: CASRSGQGNFGQTQYF. CDR3 nucleotides: TGCGCCAGCAGGTCGGGACAGGGTAACTTCGGACAGACCCAGTACTTC.

The chain combines TRBV4-2 with TRBJ1-5; D gene ambiguous. This CDR3 is 14 amino acids long. Trimming took off 6 bases at V and 6 bases at J, with 15 bases between the two ends. Germline values: CDR1 LGHNA, CDR2 YNFKEQ. The CDR3, as DNA: TGTGCCAGCAGAATTATCGCCGGAGGTCAGCCCCAGCATTTT. Its protein product is CASRIIAGGQPQHF.